The clone carrying this T cell receptor (beta chain) came up a few times. The antigen is unknown. PCR was performed a second time for roughly 7 to 11 cycles using a sample-barcoded 5' primer and a J-beta primer mix. TCRdb processed the 5' RACE reads anew with MiXCR; each CDR3 protein has one entry. The sample has roughly 1.9 million distinct CDR3 sequences, approximately 40% seen once. This CDR3 has 15 residues. The V end lost 6 bases, the J end lost 8 bases, and 21 bases lay between the germline ends. This specimen comes from a study of blood T cells in healthy people across ages. Study results and caveats: Any conclusive comparison of naive versus antigen-experienced cells was prevented by using unsorted PBMCs.

Sequencing was done on a sample of blood. The chain employs TRBV12-3 or TRBV12-4 and TRBJ2-3; D assignment may be TRBD1 or TRBD2 (5 bases each). The receptor was isolated from a human donor in good health. DNA for the CDR3: TGTGCCAGCAGCCCCACTTCCCCAACAGGAGGTACGCAGTATTTT. Protein sequence: CASSPTSPTGGTQYF.